The present TCR beta chain was sequenced within a study of T cells in Graves' hyperthyroidism and ophthalmopathy. RNA transcripts yielded amplified TCR beta CDR3 regions. HTBI primers were the set used in a first-round RT-PCR of the TCR CDR3. In TCRdb, the multiplex PCR reads were re-called with MiXCR into one record per CDR3 protein. The table records 750,000 to 900,000 distinct CDR3 sequences, 38% of them present only once. A few counts support this clonotype. Its antigen is unidentified. Study-level results: Within blood appeared most thyroid clonotypes that had expanded above 0.001.

The V end lost 6 bases, the J end lost 0 bases, and 14 bases lay between the germline ends. The CDR3 is made up of 15 amino acids. Stable Graves' hyperthyroidism meant no ophthalmopathy progression within 18 months. Subjects aged 18 to 65 presented with newly diagnosed hyperthyroidism of less than 2 months' duration. Diagnosing involved the use of clinical symptoms, serum thyroxine and TRAb, thyroid ultrasound and orbital computed tomography. The sequencing sample was made of blood. The clonotype originates from a young man with Graves' hyperthyroidism. The V and J genes are TRBV12-3 or TRBV12-4 and TRBJ1-2; the D is unclear. The CDR3 DNA is TGTGCCAGCAGCCCAACGACCGCTGCTAACTATGGCTACACCTTC. Protein product: CASSPTTAANYGYTF.